The entry that follows covers one TCR beta chain sequence. The source of the sample is a study of T cell changes during pregnancy in multiple sclerosis. Sequencing used immunoSEQ multiplex PCR; TCRdb keeps in-frame clones, though not all of them. The sample consists of nearly 80,000 clones, around 90% of them appearing once. Germline V lookup: CDR1 SGHTA, CDR2 FQGTGA. The CDR3 spans 17 residues. V was clipped by 1 base and J by 4 bases, with 18 bases between them. The rearrangement joins TRBV7-3 to TRBJ2-3; TRBD2 is a possible D gene (7 bases). The TCR originated in a female donor with multiple sclerosis, enrolled in a pregnancy study. The starting material was CD4+ T cells from peripheral blood mononuclear cells, obtained before pregnancy. The CDR3 loop reads CASSLSRRGGRADTQYF. In DNA form, the CDR3 reads TGTGCCAGCAGCTTAAGTAGGAGGGGGGGCCGCGCAGATACGCAGTATTTT.